The clone carrying this T cell receptor beta chain was seen a handful of times. The sample originates from a study of regulatory T cells in long-lasting Graves disease. Sequencing libraries for TCR beta were prepared with iRepertoire HTBI primers and Arm-PCR of CDR3 regions. TCRdb redid the calling of the multiplex PCR reads with MiXCR, one entry per CDR3 protein. Of hundreds of thousands of distinct CDR3 sequences in the sample, roughly 16% were seen once. Sample time point: newly diagnosed GD, antithyroid drugs for less than 3 months. RNA from PBMCs was the source of the TCR library. The CDR3 contains 15 residues. Deletions cut 0 bases from V and 2 bases from J, with 11 bases between. Germline V lookup: CDR1 SGDLS, CDR2 YYNGEE. The same sample was also studied in work on T cells in Graves' hyperthyroidism and ophthalmopathy. This second study says: Newly diagnosed patients aged 18 to 65 had hyperthyroidism of under 2 months' duration. Classification by a 13 V-J model distinguished ophthalmopathy from stable hyperthyroidism.

This sequence joins TRBV9 and TRBJ1-1; D is undetermined. The sequence derives from a woman in her twenties or thirties with Graves disease. The material was peripheral blood mononuclear cells (PBMCs), obtained at new diagnosis, from a patient treated with antithyroid drugs. In DNA form, the CDR3 reads TGTGCCAGCAGCGTAGCTACGGGGATAAACACTGAAGCTTTCTTT. This translates into CASSVATGINTEAFF.